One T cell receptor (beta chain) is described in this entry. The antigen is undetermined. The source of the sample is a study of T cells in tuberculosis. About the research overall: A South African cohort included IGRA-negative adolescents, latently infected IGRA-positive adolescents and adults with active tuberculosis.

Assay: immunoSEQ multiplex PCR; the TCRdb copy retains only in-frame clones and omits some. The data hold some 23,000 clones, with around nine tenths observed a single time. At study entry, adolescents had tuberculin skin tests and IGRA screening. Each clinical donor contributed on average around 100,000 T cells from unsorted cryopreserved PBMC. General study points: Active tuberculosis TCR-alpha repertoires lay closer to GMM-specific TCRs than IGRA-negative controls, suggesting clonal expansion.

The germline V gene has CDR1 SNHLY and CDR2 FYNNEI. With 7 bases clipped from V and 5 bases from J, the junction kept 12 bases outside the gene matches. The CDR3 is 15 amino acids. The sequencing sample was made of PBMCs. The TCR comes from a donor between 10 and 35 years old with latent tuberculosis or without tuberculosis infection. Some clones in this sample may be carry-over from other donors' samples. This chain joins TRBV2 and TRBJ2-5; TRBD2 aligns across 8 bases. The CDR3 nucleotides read TGTGCCAGCACCCCCTCGGCGGGGGGCCGTGAGACCCAGTACTTC. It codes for CASTPSAGGRETQYF.